A single sample is the source of the 29 T cell receptor beta chains below, sequenced in a study of vaccination and CD4 T cells after COVID-19. These receptors have no known antigen. Treatment reported: approximately 9-day PBMC culture with coronavirus spike peptide pools or control peptides (ViraFEST assay). Cultured CD4+ T cells had their DNA profiled by the Oncomine TCR Beta short-read assay. TCRdb independently ran MiXCR on the PCR reads; one entry per CDR3 protein. Of about 20,000 distinct CDR3 sequences listed, about 61% are singletons. Sequencing was performed on CD4+ T cells from blood, cultured in vitro. These receptors were obtained from a human donor who had recovered from COVID-19.

The chain recombines TRBV7-8 with TRBJ2-3, with 10 positions matching TRBD2. This CDR3 contains 14 residues. The germline CDR1 and CDR2 sequences are SGHVS and FQNEAQ. The junction had 7 bases not matched to a gene; V was cut back by 1 base and J by 12 bases. In nucleotides, the CDR3 is TGTGCCAGCAGCTTAGAGGGAGCGGGAGGGCTTCAGTATTTT. As protein: CASSLEGAGGLQYF.

The rearrangement links TRBV10-2 to TRBJ2-5; D gene unclear. V was clipped by 2 bases and J by 3 bases, with 19 bases between them. Germline-derived CDR1 and CDR2 are WSHSY and SAAADI. The CDR3 extends over 17 amino acids. The CDR3: CASSEHGQVLRKETQYF. As DNA, the CDR3 is TGCGCCAGCAGTGAGCATGGGCAGGTCCTCCGAAAAGAGACCCAGTACTTC.

This clonotype was observed a few times. V usage is TRBV12-3 or TRBV12-4 and J usage is TRBJ1-1; D is ambiguous. The CDR3 runs 14 residues. V was clipped by 6 bases and J by 5 bases, with 16 bases between them. The CDR3 DNA reads TGTGCCAGCAGCCCTTACAGTGAAAATACTGAAGCTTTCTTT. Translated: CASSPYSENTEAFF.

J is TRBJ2-1 and V is TRBV2; TRBD2 aligns across 9 bases. CDR1 and CDR2 from the germline V gene are SNHLY and FYNNEI. V was pared by 6 bases and J by 8 bases, with 8 bases of the junction left unmatched. The CDR3 is 14 residues long. CDR3 in amino acids: CASREREASDEQFF. DNA of the CDR3: TGTGCCAGCAGGGAGCGGGAGGCATCGGATGAGCAGTTCTTC.

This clonotype was counted a few times. The chain has TRBV20-1 and TRBJ2-7; D remains unclear. V was pared by 4 bases and J by 4 bases, with 11 bases between. The CDR3 spans 12 residues. CDR1 is DFQATT and CDR2 is SNEGSKA in the germline V gene (reference sequence). CDR3 DNA: TGCAGTGCTAAGCACGACGGATACGAGCAGTACTTC. Residues: CSAKHDGYEQYF.

The V gene is TRBV20-1, the J gene TRBJ2-2; weak D call: TRBD2 (5 bases). CDR3 length: 15 residues. CDR1 DFQATT and CDR2 SNEGSKA come from the germline V gene (reference sequence). V was clipped by 0 bases and J by 1 base, with 9 bases between them. CDR3 amino acids: CSARDREGNTGELFF. CDR3 nucleotides: TGCAGTGCTAGAGATCGGGAAGGGAACACCGGGGAGCTGTTTTTT.

J is TRBJ2-2 and V is TRBV19; 13 positions agree with TRBD2. The CDR3 extends over 15 amino acids. Looked up from germline, CDR1 is LNHDA and CDR2 is SQIVND (reference sequence). V trimming: 6 bases; J trimming: 4 bases; junction bases outside the gene matches: 2. The CDR3 DNA sequence: TGTGCCAGTAGCAGACTAGCGGGAGGCACCGGGGAGCTGTTTTTT. This translates into CASSRLAGGTGELFF.

The chain carries TRBV11-3 and TRBJ2-1; 10 nucleotides match TRBD2. The CDR3 totals 16 residues. Germline CDR1 is SGHNT and CDR2 is YENEEA. V gave up 5 bases and J gave up 1 base; unmatched junction bases: 5. CDR3 residues: CASSTQREGSYNEQFF. The CDR3 DNA follows: TGTGCCAGCAGCACACAGCGGGAGGGATCCTACAATGAGCAGTTCTTC.

CDR3 sequence (DNA): TGTGCCAGCAGCCTCGAGGGGTTCCACAATGAGCAGTTCTTC. Its translation: CASSLEGFHNEQFF. The J gene is TRBJ2-1, the V gene TRBV7-9; D tentatively fits TRBD1 or TRBD2 (5 bases each). Germline assignment: CDR1 SEHNR and CDR2 FQNEAQ (reference sequence). The CDR3 is 14 amino acids. Trimming left V 5 bases short and J 5 bases short, with 13 bases between.

V and J are TRBV20-1 and TRBJ2-2; D not resolved. The CDR3 totals 15 residues. V shed 0 bases and J shed 1 base, with 9 bases lying between them. Looked up from germline, CDR1 is DFQATT and CDR2 is SNEGSKA (reference sequence). CDR3 sequence: CSARDMLVNTGELFF. The CDR3 nucleotides read TGCAGTGCTAGAGATATGCTGGTGAACACCGGGGAGCTGTTTTTT.

To note about this clonotype: One end of the junction varies from germline; a read error may be responsible. The chain is built from TRBV7-2 and TRBJ2-3; D possibly corresponds to TRBD2 (6 bases). The CDR3 contains 15 residues. Germline assignment: CDR1 SGHTA and CDR2 FQGNSA. In DNA, the CDR3 is TGTGCCGGCAGCTTAAGGAGCGGGAGCACAGATACGCAGTATTTT. It specifies CAGSLRSGSTDTQYF. Complete variable domain (other parts from reference TRBV7-2 and TRBJ2-3): GAGVSQSPSNKVTEKGKDVELRCDPISGHTALYWYRQSLGQGLEFLIYFQGNSAPDKSGLPSDRFSAERTGGSVSTLTIQRTQQEDSAVYLCAGSLRSGSTDTQYFGPGTRLTVL.

The chain combines TRBV11-3 with TRBJ2-5; D may be TRBD1 (5 bases). This CDR3 contains 12 residues. CDR1 is SGHNT and CDR2 is YENEEA in the germline V gene. CDR3 nucleotides: TGTGCTACCCAGGGCAACCAAGAGACCCAGTACTTC. Amino acids: CATQGNQETQYF.

V and J are TRBV18 and TRBJ1-6; D is undetermined. Germline lookup yields CDR1 KGHSH and CDR2 LQKENI. This CDR3 is built from 14 residues. The V gene lost 3 bases and the J gene lost 8 bases, with 11 bases spanning the gap. CDR3 nucleotides: TGTGCCAGCTCACCTGCAGGTAGAGATTCACCCCTCCACTTT. Translation: CASSPAGRDSPLHF.

This clonotype was detected only a few times. The J gene is TRBJ1-2, the V gene TRBV19; 8 nucleotides line up with TRBD1. The CDR3 extends over 15 amino acids. Trimming took 6 bases from V and 4 from J; bases not matched to a gene: 10. CDR1 and CDR2 (germline): LNHDA, SQIVND (reference sequence). Written as DNA, the CDR3 is TGTGCCAGTAGGAGAGGCAGGGGGCACGTCTATGGCTACACCTTC. Translating gives CASRRGRGHVYGYTF.

The rearrangement links TRBV20-1 to TRBJ2-3; 11 bases fit TRBD1. This CDR3 comprises 14 residues. After removal of 6 bases from V and 4 bases from J, the junction contained 6 bases not matched to a gene. Germline V lookup: CDR1 DFQATT, CDR2 SNEGSKA (reference sequence). The CDR3 DNA is TGCAGTGCGCCCCCGGGACAGGGGGCAGATACGCAGTATTTT. This encodes CSAPPGQGADTQYF.

The chain employs TRBV6-1 and TRBJ2-7; TRBD2 matches 13 bases. Germline CDR1 MNHNS, CDR2 SASEGT. V was clipped by 5 bases and J by 5 bases; unmatched bases: 6. This CDR3 contains 15 residues. For the CDR3, the DNA is TGTGCCAGCAGTCAAAGGACTAGCGGGAGCAACGAGCAGTACTTC. Protein sequence: CASSQRTSGSNEQYF.

The chain links TRBV11-3 to TRBJ2-3, with D possibly being TRBD2 (5 bases). The CDR3 spans 15 residues. Germline assignment: CDR1 SGHNT and CDR2 YENEEA. V dropped 4 bases and J dropped 0 bases, with 11 bases sitting between them. CDR3 sequence: CASSSGTSSTDTQYF. As DNA, the CDR3 is TGTGCCAGCAGCTCGGGAACCTCCAGCACAGATACGCAGTATTTT.

The chain combines TRBV6-1 with TRBJ2-5; D is undetermined. The CDR3 consists of 14 residues. CDR1 and CDR2 (germline): MNHNS, SASEGT. The ends were cut back, 5 bases at V and 7 bases at J, with 17 bases in the middle. CDR3: CASSHPDPPRTQYF. The DNA of the CDR3 is TGTGCCAGCAGTCATCCCGACCCCCCCAGGACCCAGTACTTC.

This sequence joins TRBV19 and TRBJ1-5, with TRBD1 identical over 8 bases. V lost 5 bases, J lost 7 bases, and 10 bases stayed unmatched. The CDR3 totals 15 residues. Germline V gene data show CDR1 as LNHDA and CDR2 as SQIVND (reference sequence). In DNA, the CDR3 is TGTGCCAGTAGTCCTTGGACAGGGTTCGGCCAGCCCCAGCATTTT. Amino acid sequence: CASSPWTGFGQPQHF.

This sequence joins TRBV27 and TRBJ2-4, with D possibly TRBD2 on 6 matching bases. The V gene's germline CDR1 is MNHEY and CDR2 SMNVEV (reference sequence). V was shortened by 5 bases and J by 0 bases, with 14 bases between the two germline ends. The CDR3 totals 16 residues. CDR3 in DNA: TGTGCCAGCAGTCGGGCGGGGAACGTAGCCAAAAACATTCAGTACTTC. Protein sequence: CASSRAGNVAKNIQYF.

This clonotype came up a few times. The V call is TRBV20-1, the J call TRBJ1-2; tentative D call: TRBD1 (5 bases). CDR3 length: 13 amino acids. CDR1 DFQATT and CDR2 SNEGSKA come from the germline V gene (reference sequence). Trimming cost V 5 bases and J 3 bases, with 13 bases left between them. As DNA, the CDR3 is TGCAGTGCTCTTGGGGGAGATTACTATGGCTACACCTTC. It specifies CSALGGDYYGYTF.

The chain employs TRBV6-2 or TRBV6-3 and TRBJ1-5, with TRBD1 matching 7 bases. The CDR3 contains 14 residues. V dropped 11 bases and J dropped 1; count of bases not matched to a gene: 8. Germline values: CDR1 MNHEY, CDR2 SVGEGT. The CDR3 is CAHRAGGSNQPQHF. CDR3 DNA: TGTGCCCACCGGGCAGGGGGAAGCAATCAGCCCCAGCATTTT.

This chain connects TRBV7-2 to TRBJ2-4; tentatively, D is TRBD2 (6 bases). The germline V gene encodes CDR1 SGHTA and CDR2 FQGNSA. V was cut by 4 bases and J by 9 bases, with 16 bases left in between. The CDR3 extends over 14 amino acids. CDR3: CASSSRAVGGIQYF. DNA for the CDR3: TGTGCCAGCAGCTCTAGGGCGGTCGGGGGCATTCAGTACTTC.

The chain is built from TRBV15 and TRBJ2-1; a weak D match, TRBD2 (7 bases). Germline V gene data show CDR1 as LNHNV and CDR2 as YYDKDF (reference sequence). With 1 base removed from V and 7 bases from J, the gap between germline ends came to 20 bases. This CDR3 region has 17 residues. CDR3: CATSRVGGASYTNEQFF. The DNA for the CDR3 is TGTGCCACCAGCAGAGTGGGGGGGGCATCGTATACTAATGAGCAGTTCTTC. The full variable domain, in which reference TRBV15 and TRBJ2-1 provide the parts outside the CDR3, is DAMVIQNPRYQVTQFGKPVTLSCSQTLNHNVMYWYQQKSSQAPKLLFHYYDKDFNNEADTPDNFQSRRPNTSFCFLDIRSPGLGDTAMYLCATSRVGGASYTNEQFFGPGTRLTVL.

V usage is TRBV7-8 and J usage is TRBJ1-3; D remains ambiguous. Trimming left V 2 bases short and J 1 base short, with 9 bases between. The germline V gene encodes CDR1 SGHVS and CDR2 FQNEAQ. The CDR3 length is 15 residues. The CDR3 region is CASSLREGSGNTIYF. The CDR3 DNA follows: TGTGCCAGCAGCTTAAGGGAGGGTTCTGGAAACACCATATATTTT.

The chain links TRBV15 to TRBJ2-1; 11 nucleotides agree with TRBD2. From germline, CDR1 is LNHNV and CDR2 YYDKDF (reference sequence). The V and J ends lost 4 bases and 9 bases, in that order; junction bases with no gene match: 8. This CDR3 has 15 residues. CDR3 in amino acids: CATSIPGLADCEQFF. Here the CDR3 DNA reads TGTGCCACCAGCATTCCGGGACTAGCGGACTGTGAGCAGTTCTTC.

V usage is TRBV24-1 and J usage is TRBJ2-7, with no clear D. Germline V gene sequence: CDR1 KGHDR, CDR2 SFDVKD. Trimming took 5 bases from V and 3 from J, leaving 19 bases between them. CDR3 length equals 16 residues. The CDR3 DNA is TGTGCCACCAGTGCCTCGGACGCGGCAAAGGGCTACGAGCAGTACTTC. Translated: CATSASDAAKGYEQYF.

J is TRBJ2-7 and V is TRBV28, with TRBD1 matching over 8 bases. V lost 10 bases, J lost 3 bases, and 11 bases stayed unmatched. This CDR3 contains 14 residues. Germline V gene sequence: CDR1 MDHEN, CDR2 SYDVKM. The CDR3 coding sequence is TGTGCCACTCTCGATGGACAGGGACTCTACGAGCAGTACTTC. Translating gives CATLDGQGLYEQYF. The variable domain in full, with the rest retrieved from reference TRBV28 and TRBJ2-7, is DVKVTQSSRYLVKRTGEKVFLECVQDMDHENMFWYRQDPGLGLRLIYFSYDVKMKEKGDIPEGYSVSREKKERFSLILESASTNQTSMYLCATLDGQGLYEQYFGPGTRLTVT.

The genes are TRBV2 and TRBJ2-3; 10 nucleotides agree with TRBD1. The CDR3 extends over 15 amino acids. The junction had 12 bases not matched to a gene; V was cut back by 11 bases and J by 4 bases. Germline V gives CDR1 SNHLY, CDR2 FYNNEI. This chain's CDR3 is CAYADGTGVPDTQYF. DNA for the CDR3: TGTGCCTACGCAGACGGGACAGGGGTGCCAGATACGCAGTATTTT. The full variable domain, its missing parts supplied by reference TRBV2 and TRBJ2-3, is EPEVTQTPSHQVTQMGQEVILRCVPISNHLYFYWYRQILGQKVEFLVSFYNNEISEKSEIFDDQFSVERPDGSNFTLKIRSTKLEDSAMYFCAYADGTGVPDTQYFGPGTRLTVL.